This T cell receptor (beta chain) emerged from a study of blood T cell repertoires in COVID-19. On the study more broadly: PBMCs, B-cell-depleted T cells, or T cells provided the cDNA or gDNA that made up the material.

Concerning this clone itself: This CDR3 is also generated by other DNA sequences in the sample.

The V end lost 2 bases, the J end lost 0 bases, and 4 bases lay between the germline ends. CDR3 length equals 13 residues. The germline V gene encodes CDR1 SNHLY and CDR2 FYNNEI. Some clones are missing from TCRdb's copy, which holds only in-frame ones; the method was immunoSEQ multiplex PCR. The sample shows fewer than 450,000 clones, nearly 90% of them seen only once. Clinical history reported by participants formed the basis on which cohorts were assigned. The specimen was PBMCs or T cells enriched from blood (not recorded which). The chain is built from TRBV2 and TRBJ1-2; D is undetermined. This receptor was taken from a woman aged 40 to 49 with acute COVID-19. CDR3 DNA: TGTGCCAGCAGTGAACACTCTAACTATGGCTACACCTTC. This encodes CASSEHSNYGYTF. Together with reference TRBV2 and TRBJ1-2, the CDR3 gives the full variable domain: EPEVTQTPSHQVTQMGQEVILRCVPISNHLYFYWYRQILGQKVEFLVSFYNNEISEKSEIFDDQFSVERPDGSNFTLKIRSTKLEDSAMYFCASSEHSNYGYTFGSGTRLTVV.